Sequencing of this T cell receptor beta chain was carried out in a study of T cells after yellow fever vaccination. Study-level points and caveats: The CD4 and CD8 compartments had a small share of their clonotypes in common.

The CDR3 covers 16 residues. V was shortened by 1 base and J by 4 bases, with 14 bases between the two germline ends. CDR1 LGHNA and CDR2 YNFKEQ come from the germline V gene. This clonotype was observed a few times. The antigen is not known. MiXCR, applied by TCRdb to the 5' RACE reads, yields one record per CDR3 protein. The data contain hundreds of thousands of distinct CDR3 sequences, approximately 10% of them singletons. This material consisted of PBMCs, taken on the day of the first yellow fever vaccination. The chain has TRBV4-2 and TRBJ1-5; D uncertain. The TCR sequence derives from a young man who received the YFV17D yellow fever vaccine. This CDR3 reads CASSQGNEAGNQPQHF. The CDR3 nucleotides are TGTGCCAGCAGCCAAGGTAACGAGGCGGGGAATCAGCCCCAGCATTTT.